This T cell receptor (beta chain) is drawn from a study of blood T cell repertoires in COVID-19. Libraries were prepared by immunoSEQ multiplex PCR; TCRdb keeps only in-frame clonotypes and omits some of them. The sample consists of roughly 100,000 clones, 85% to 90% of them appearing once. Trimming at V came to 4 bases and at J to 7 bases, leaving 7 bases not matched to a gene. Per the germline V gene, CDR1 is SGHDT and CDR2 is YYEEEE. The CDR3 has 13 amino acids. Sequencing was carried out using peripheral blood. This receptor was identified in a man aged 45-65 years with active or convalescent COVID-19. The chain recombines TRBV5-6 with TRBJ1-2; 7 bases agree with TRBD1. CDR3: CASSLDWTGGYTF. CDR3 nucleotide sequence: TGTGCCAGCAGCCTTGATTGGACAGGTGGCTACACCTTC.